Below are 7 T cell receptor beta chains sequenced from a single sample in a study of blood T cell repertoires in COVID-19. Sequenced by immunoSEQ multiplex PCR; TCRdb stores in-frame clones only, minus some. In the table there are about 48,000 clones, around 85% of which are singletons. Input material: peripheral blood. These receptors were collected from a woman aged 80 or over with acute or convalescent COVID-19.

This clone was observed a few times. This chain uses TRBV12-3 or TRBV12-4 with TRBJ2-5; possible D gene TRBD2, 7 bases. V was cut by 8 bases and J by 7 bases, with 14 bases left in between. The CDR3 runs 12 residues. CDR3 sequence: CASSFRGATQYF. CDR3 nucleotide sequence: TGTGCCAGCTCTTTCCGGGGGGCGACCCAGTACTTC.

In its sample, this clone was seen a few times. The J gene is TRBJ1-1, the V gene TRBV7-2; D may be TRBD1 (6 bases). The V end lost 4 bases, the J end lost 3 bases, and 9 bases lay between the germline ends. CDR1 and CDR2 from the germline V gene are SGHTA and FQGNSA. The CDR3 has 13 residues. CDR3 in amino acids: CASSSYRDTEAFF. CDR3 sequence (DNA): TGTGCCAGCAGCTCATACAGGGACACTGAAGCTTTCTTT.

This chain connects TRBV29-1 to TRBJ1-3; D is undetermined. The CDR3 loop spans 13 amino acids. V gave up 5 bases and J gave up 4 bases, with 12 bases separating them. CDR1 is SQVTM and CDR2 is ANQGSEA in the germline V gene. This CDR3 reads CSVRRSGGNTIYF. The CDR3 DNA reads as TGCAGCGTTCGCAGATCAGGAGGAAACACCATATATTTT.

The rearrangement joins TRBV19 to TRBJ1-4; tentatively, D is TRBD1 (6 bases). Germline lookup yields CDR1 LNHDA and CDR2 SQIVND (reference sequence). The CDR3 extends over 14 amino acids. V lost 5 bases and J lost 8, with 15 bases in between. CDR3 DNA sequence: TGTGCCAGTAGTCTCTTAGCAGGGGTAGAAAAACTGTTTTTT. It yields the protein CASSLLAGVEKLFF.

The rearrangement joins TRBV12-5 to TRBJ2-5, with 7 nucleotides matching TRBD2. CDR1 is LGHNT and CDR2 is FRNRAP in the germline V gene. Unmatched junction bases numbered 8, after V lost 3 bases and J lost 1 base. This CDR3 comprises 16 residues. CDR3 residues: CASGLREGWVQETQYF. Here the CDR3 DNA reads TGTGCTAGTGGTTTAAGGGAGGGATGGGTCCAAGAGACCCAGTACTTC.

The DNA for the CDR3 is TGTGCCAGCAGTTCGTCCGAGGGAGCGGGAAACACCATATATTTT. As protein: CASSSSEGAGNTIYF. The V call is TRBV6-5, the J call TRBJ1-3; the D is unclear. V gave up 4 bases and J gave up 4 bases, with 14 bases separating them. From germline, CDR1 is MNHEY and CDR2 SVGAGI. The CDR3 totals 15 residues.

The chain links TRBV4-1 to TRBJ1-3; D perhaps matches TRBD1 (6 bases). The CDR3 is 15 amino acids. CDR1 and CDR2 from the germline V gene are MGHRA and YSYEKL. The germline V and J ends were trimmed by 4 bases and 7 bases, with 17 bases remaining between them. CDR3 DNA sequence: TGCGCCAGCAGCCGATCACAGGGCCCCAAGAACACCATATATTTT. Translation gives CASSRSQGPKNTIYF.